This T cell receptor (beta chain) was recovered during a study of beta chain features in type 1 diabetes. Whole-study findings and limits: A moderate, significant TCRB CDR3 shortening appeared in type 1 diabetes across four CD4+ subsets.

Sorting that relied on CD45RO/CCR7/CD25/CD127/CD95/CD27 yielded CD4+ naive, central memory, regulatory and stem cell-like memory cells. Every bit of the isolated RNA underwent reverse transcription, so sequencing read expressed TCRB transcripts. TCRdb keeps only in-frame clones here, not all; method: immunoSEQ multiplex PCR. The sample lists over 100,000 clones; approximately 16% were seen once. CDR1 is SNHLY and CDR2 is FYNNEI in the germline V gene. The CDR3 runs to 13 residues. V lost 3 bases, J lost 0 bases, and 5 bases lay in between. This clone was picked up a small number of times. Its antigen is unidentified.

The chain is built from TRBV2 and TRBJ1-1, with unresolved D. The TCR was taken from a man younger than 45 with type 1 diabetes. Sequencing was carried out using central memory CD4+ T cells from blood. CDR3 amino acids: CASSEALNTEAFF. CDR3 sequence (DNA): TGTGCCAGCAGTGAGGCCCTGAACACTGAAGCTTTCTTT. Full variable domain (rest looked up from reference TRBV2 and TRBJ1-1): EPEVTQTPSHQVTQMGQEVILRCVPISNHLYFYWYRQILGQKVEFLVSFYNNEISEKSEIFDDQFSVERPDGSNFTLKIRSTKLEDSAMYFCASSEALNTEAFFGQGTRLTVV.